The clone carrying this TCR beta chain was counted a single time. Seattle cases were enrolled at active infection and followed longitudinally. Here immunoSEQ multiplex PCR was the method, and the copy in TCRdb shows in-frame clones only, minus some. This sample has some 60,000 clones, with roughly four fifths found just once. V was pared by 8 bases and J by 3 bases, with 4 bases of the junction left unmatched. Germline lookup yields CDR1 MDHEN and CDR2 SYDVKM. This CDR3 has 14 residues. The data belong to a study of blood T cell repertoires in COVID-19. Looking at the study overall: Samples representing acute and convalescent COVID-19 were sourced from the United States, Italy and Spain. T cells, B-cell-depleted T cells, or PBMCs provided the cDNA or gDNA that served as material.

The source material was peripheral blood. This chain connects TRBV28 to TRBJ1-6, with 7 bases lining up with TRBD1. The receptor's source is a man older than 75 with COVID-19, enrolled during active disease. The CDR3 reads CASAGGNYNSPLHF. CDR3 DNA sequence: TGTGCCAGCGCAGGGGGGAACTATAATTCACCCCTCCACTTT.